These T cell receptor beta chains were read from a single sample in a study of blood T cell repertoires in COVID-19. Using immunoSEQ multiplex PCR, the repertoire was profiled, and TCRdb retains in-frame clones only, with some absent. Of some 30,000 clones in the sample, 80% to 90% are singletons; the top ten hold almost 5%. Sequencing input: peripheral blood. Receptors were obtained from a woman aged 70-85 years with active COVID-19. CDR3s include the opening cysteine and the closing phenylalanine or tryptophan. A D gene is named only where the DNA matches it firmly. The size entry is marked missing in some rows and otherwise reads once, few, many or a size class.

CASSKIASGMTGELFF | TGTGCCAGCAGCAAAATAGCTAGCGGTATGACCGGGGAGCTGTTTTTT | TRBJ2-2 | TRBD2 | . | TRBV14
CASSFSGETQYF | TGTGCCAGCAGTTTTAGCGGAGAGACCCAGTACTTC | TRBJ2-5 | . | . | TRBV2
CASSLDYNHNEQFF | TGTGCCAGCAGCTTAGACTACAATCACAATGAGCAGTTCTTC | TRBJ2-1 | . | . | TRBV7-6
CASSGAVRGGGSYNEQFF | TGTGCCAGCAGCGGCGCCGTCAGGGGCGGGGGGTCCTACAATGAGCAGTTCTTC | TRBJ2-1 | TRBD2 | . | TRBV13
CASSRVGSSQGSLNSPLHF | TGTGCCAGCAGCCGTGTAGGATCTTCACAGGGGAGTCTCAATTCACCCCTCCACTTT | TRBJ1-6 | TRBD1 | . | TRBV2
CASSEGLAGAETQYF | TGTGCCAGCAGTGAAGGGCTAGCGGGGGCGGAGACCCAGTACTTC | TRBJ2-5 | TRBD2 | . | TRBV2
CASGLGRQEGSEAFF | TGTGCTAGTGGTTTGGGTCGGCAGGAGGGGTCTGAAGCTTTCTTT | TRBJ1-1 | . | . | TRBV12-5
CANSPVGVGVSYEQYF | TGTGCCAACAGCCCCGTAGGGGTAGGTGTTTCCTACGAGCAGTACTTC | TRBJ2-7 | . | . | TRBV11-2
CASSSQGAETQYF | TGCGCCAGCAGTTCCCAGGGGGCCGAGACCCAGTACTTC | TRBJ2-5 | TRBD1 | . | TRBV10-1
CASSQDRALYGYTF | TGTGCCAGCAGCCAAGACAGGGCCCTTTATGGCTACACCTTC | TRBJ1-2 | . | . | TRBV4-2
CASSNPSGGYNEQFF | TGTGCCAGCAGTAACCCTAGCGGGGGGTACAATGAGCAGTTCTTC | TRBJ2-1 | TRBD2 | . | TRBV2
CATSRASSYNEQFF | TGTGCCACCAGCAGAGCTAGCTCCTACAATGAGCAGTTCTTC | TRBJ2-1 | . | . | TRBV15
CASSLNAGLPADTQYF | TGTGCCAGCAGTTTAAACGCGGGGCTACCGGCAGATACGCAGTATTTT | TRBJ2-3 | . | . | TRBV27
CASKLAGGTYEQYF | TGTGCCAGCAAACTAGCGGGGGGAACCTACGAGCAGTACTTC | TRBJ2-7 | TRBD2 | . | TRBV27
CASSQDRRVGVNTEAFF | TGCGCCAGCAGCCAAGATCGGAGGGTCGGGGTGAACACTGAAGCTTTCTTT | TRBJ1-1 | . | . | TRBV4-1
CASSQQPTVPDTQYF | TGTGCCAGCAGCCAACAACCAACAGTTCCAGATACGCAGTATTTT | TRBJ2-3 | . | . | TRBV14
CASSRDYTDTQYF | TGTGCCAGCAGCCGCGACTACACAGATACGCAGTATTTT | TRBJ2-3 | . | once | TRBV7-7
CASSGQGAQKKSADTQYF | TGTGCCAGCAGTGGACAGGGGGCTCAGAAGAAGTCGGCAGATACGCAGTATTTT | TRBJ2-3 | TRBD1 | . | TRBV6-1
CASSTGEGGELFF | TGTGCCAGCAGTACGGGAGAGGGCGGGGAGCTGTTTTTT | TRBJ2-2 | . | . | TRBV6-5
CASSRGGQSYEQYF | TGTGCCAGCAGCCGCGGGGGCCAGTCCTACGAGCAGTACTTC | TRBJ2-7 | . | . | TRBV27
CASSYSQTGRSEQYF | TGTGCCAGCAGTTACTCTCAGACAGGAAGGAGCGAGCAGTACTTC | TRBJ2-7 | . | . | TRBV6-5
CASTPTGGGKWETQYF | TGTGCCAGCACCCCGACGGGCGGGGGAAAATGGGAGACCCAGTACTTC | TRBJ2-5 | TRBD2 | . | TRBV7-9
CASSLDGLAGETQYF | TGTGCCAGCAGCTTAGACGGACTAGCGGGGGAGACCCAGTACTTC | TRBJ2-5 | TRBD2 | . | TRBV11-3
CASSQDLGRETQYF | TGTGCCAGCAGCCAAGATCTCGGCAGGGAGACCCAGTACTTC | TRBJ2-5 | . | . | TRBV3-1/TRBV3-2
CASSVGWTENGYTF | TGTGCCAGCAGCGTAGGGTGGACAGAGAATGGCTACACCTTC | TRBJ1-2 | . | . | TRBV9
CASSSGTSGGTQFF | TGTGCCAGCAGCTCCGGGACTAGCGGGGGCACACAGTTCTTC | TRBJ2-1 | TRBD2 | . | TRBV7-3